This is a list of T cell receptor beta chains from one sample in a study of blood T cell repertoires in COVID-19. Sequencing was performed with immunoSEQ multiplex PCR; in TCRdb, only in-frame clones are kept and a portion is missing. This sample has 120,000 or so clones, with 65% to 90% found just once. The sequenced sample was peripheral blood. The receptor source for this set is a woman aged 80 or over with acute or convalescent COVID-19. CDR3s include the opening cysteine and the closing phenylalanine or tryptophan. Each record gives: J gene, V gene, clone size, D gene, CDR3 DNA, CDR3 protein. The D gene is left open where the match is weak. Only part of the rows carry a size: once, few, many, or a class if the clone is expanded.

j_call: TRBJ1-3
v_call: TRBV27
clone_size: NA
d_call: NA
cdr3_nt: TGTGCCAGCAGTTTAGCCGGGAGAACTGGAAACACCATATATTTT
cdr3_aa: CASSLAGRTGNTIYF

j_call: TRBJ1-6
v_call: TRBV18
clone_size: NA
d_call: NA
cdr3_nt: TGTGCCAGCTCCCGAACAGGCAGCGGGGCACCCCTCCACTTT
cdr3_aa: CASSRTGSGAPLHF

j_call: TRBJ1-1
v_call: TRBV7-2
clone_size: NA
d_call: NA
cdr3_nt: TGTGCCAGCAGCTTCAGGTCAGAGCCTGAAGCTTTCTTT
cdr3_aa: CASSFRSEPEAFF

j_call: TRBJ1-1
v_call: TRBV7-3
clone_size: NA
d_call: TRBD1
cdr3_nt: TGTGCCAGCAGGACTTCGGGACAGGGCAACACTGAAGCTTTCTTT
cdr3_aa: CASRTSGQGNTEAFF

j_call: TRBJ2-5
v_call: TRBV7-2
clone_size: NA
d_call: NA
cdr3_nt: TGTGCCAGCAGCTACTACCCCAGGAGGGGGGGACAAGAGGCCCAGTACTTC
cdr3_aa: CASSYYPRRGGQEAQYF

j_call: TRBJ1-6
v_call: TRBV5-1
clone_size: once
d_call: NA
cdr3_nt: TGCGCCAGCAGCTTGGCCAGAGGGAAGCTCGAATCACCCCTCCACTTT
cdr3_aa: CASSLARGKLESPLHF

j_call: TRBJ2-7
v_call: TRBV5-1
clone_size: NA
d_call: NA
cdr3_nt: TGCGCCAGCAGCCCGGGGGCCGGACAGGTCTGGGAGCAGTACTTC
cdr3_aa: CASSPGAGQVWEQYF

j_call: TRBJ1-2
v_call: TRBV6-5
clone_size: NA
d_call: NA
cdr3_nt: TGTGCCAGCAGTTACAGGGGCGCCAACTATGGCTACACCTTC
cdr3_aa: CASSYRGANYGYTF

j_call: TRBJ1-3
v_call: TRBV15
clone_size: NA
d_call: NA
cdr3_nt: TGTGCCACCAGCAACGGGGGATCTGGAAACACCATATATTTT
cdr3_aa: CATSNGGSGNTIYF

j_call: TRBJ2-6
v_call: TRBV7-8
clone_size: NA
d_call: TRBD1
cdr3_nt: TGTGCCAGCATTAGGGGGCCTGGGGCCAACGTCCTGACTTTC
cdr3_aa: CASIRGPGANVLTF

j_call: TRBJ2-4
v_call: TRBV20-1
clone_size: NA
d_call: NA
cdr3_nt: TGCAGTGCTAGTGGTTTGGGTGTACAGAATGTCGGTAAAGTTGCCAAAAACATTCAGTACTTC
cdr3_aa: CSASGLGVQNVGKVAKNIQYF

j_call: TRBJ1-5
v_call: TRBV6-2/TRBV6-3
clone_size: NA
d_call: TRBD1
cdr3_nt: TGTGCCAGCAGTGACATACAGGGGCCGCCCCAGCATTTT
cdr3_aa: CASSDIQGPPQHF

j_call: TRBJ1-1
v_call: TRBV5-1
clone_size: NA
d_call: TRBD1
cdr3_nt: TGCGCCAGCAGACCGGGACAGATAAATTACATGAACACTGAAGCTTTCTTT
cdr3_aa: CASRPGQINYMNTEAFF

j_call: TRBJ2-2
v_call: TRBV11-3
clone_size: few
d_call: NA
cdr3_nt: TGTGCCAGCAGATTAACGATTGACGGAGCCGGGGAGCTGTTTTTT
cdr3_aa: CASRLTIDGAGELFF

j_call: TRBJ1-2
v_call: TRBV7-2
clone_size: NA
d_call: NA
cdr3_nt: TGTGCCAGCAGCCGCCTAGACGGTGGCTATGGCTACACCTTC
cdr3_aa: CASSRLDGGYGYTF

j_call: TRBJ1-1
v_call: TRBV5-1
clone_size: NA
d_call: NA
cdr3_nt: TGCGCCAGCAGCTTAGGGCCGTTGGGGGGAACTGAAGCTTTCTTT
cdr3_aa: CASSLGPLGGTEAFF

j_call: TRBJ2-7
v_call: TRBV6-6
clone_size: NA
d_call: TRBD1
cdr3_nt: TGTGCCAGCAGATCCGGGACAGGTGACTACGAGCAGTACTTC
cdr3_aa: CASRSGTGDYEQYF

j_call: TRBJ1-5
v_call: TRBV28
clone_size: NA
d_call: TRBD1
cdr3_nt: TGTGCCAGCAATGGGGACAGGCGCCGCAATCAGCCCCAGCATTTT
cdr3_aa: CASNGDRRRNQPQHF

j_call: TRBJ1-1
v_call: TRBV18
clone_size: NA
d_call: NA
cdr3_nt: TGTGCCAGCTCACTCGGGGCTGAAGCTTTCTTT
cdr3_aa: CASSLGAEAFF

j_call: TRBJ2-2
v_call: TRBV7-9
clone_size: NA
d_call: NA
cdr3_nt: TGTGCCAGCAGGGAGCGCACCGGGGAGCTGTTTTTT
cdr3_aa: CASRERTGELFF